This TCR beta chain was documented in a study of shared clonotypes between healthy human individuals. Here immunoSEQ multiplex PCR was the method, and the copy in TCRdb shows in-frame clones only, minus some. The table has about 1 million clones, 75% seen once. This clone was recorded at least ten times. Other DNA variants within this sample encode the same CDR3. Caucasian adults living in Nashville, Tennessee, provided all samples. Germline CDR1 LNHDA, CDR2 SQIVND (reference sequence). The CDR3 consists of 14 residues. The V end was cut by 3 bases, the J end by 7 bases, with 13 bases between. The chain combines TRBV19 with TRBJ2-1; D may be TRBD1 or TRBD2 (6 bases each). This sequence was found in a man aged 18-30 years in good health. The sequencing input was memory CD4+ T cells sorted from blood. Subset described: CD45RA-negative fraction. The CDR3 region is CASSIGGRGNEQFF. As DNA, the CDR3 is TGTGCCAGTAGTATCGGGGGAAGGGGGAATGAGCAGTTCTTC.